The T cell receptor beta chain under discussion was sequenced for a study of blood T cells in healthy people across ages. A word on this clonotype: Its matching antigen is unknown.

Study-wide results and limits: TCR beta diversity correlated strongly with naive T cell percentage.

With a J-beta primer mix and a sample-barcoded 5' primer, a second PCR ran about 7 to 12 cycles. TCRdb reprocessed the 5' RACE reads with MiXCR, giving one entry per CDR3 protein. The table records over 600,000 distinct CDR3 sequences, 56% of them present only once. CDR3 length: 15 amino acids. Per the germline V gene, CDR1 is MNHEY and CDR2 is SMNVEV (reference sequence). The trim removed 7 bases at V and 10 bases at J, leaving 11 bases unmatched. This sequence was found in a man aged 35-49 years in good health. J is TRBJ2-1 and V is TRBV27, with 12 bases fitting TRBD2. The sample taken for sequencing was blood. Here the CDR3 DNA reads TGTGCCAGCATCGACCTAGCGGGGGGGCCATCCGAGCAGTTCTTC. It encodes CASIDLAGGPSEQFF.